This T cell receptor beta chain stems from a study of T cell clonality in common variable immunodeficiency. Study-level points and caveats: Common variable immunodeficiency TCR beta sequences reportedly had fewer deletions and N-nucleotide insertions. Compared with controls, CVID subjects had fewer shared TCRbeta clones.

TCRdb's table, derived via immunoSEQ multiplex PCR, lists solely in-frame clones and lacks some. Recorded here are some 60,000 clones, none singletons. Many counts were recorded for this clone. Antigen: not known. From the germline J gene comes the end of the CDR3, since the read stops 3 residues before it. CDR1 is GTSNPN, CDR2 SVGIG, per germline (reference sequence). There are 13 residues in the CDR3. Trimming at V came to 0 bases and at J to 6 bases, leaving 4 bases not matched to a gene. The rearrangement uses TRBV30 and TRBJ2-7, with 8 bases aligning to TRBD2. Sequencing was done on a sample of peripheral blood mononuclear cells. The TCR sequence derives from a person aged 18-70 years in good health. CDR3 bases read: TGTGCCTGGAGTGTCGGACTAGCATTCGAG. It codes for CAWSVGLAFE. The entire CDR3 sequence reads CAWSVGLAFEQYF.